The entry below describes one TCR beta chain. Its antigen is unknown. This sample was taken from a study of cytomegalovirus exposure and HLA in healthy donors. The PCR employed 60 Vbeta primers together with 13 Jbeta primers. Produced via immunoSEQ multiplex PCR; TCRdb's table is partial and in-frame only. The sample records around 150,000 clones, roughly 80% being singletons. The V end lost 3 bases, the J end lost 2 bases, and 5 bases lay between the germline ends. CDR1 and CDR2 (germline): LGHNT, FRNRAP. The CDR3 totals 13 residues. Overall study findings and caveats: An analysis done earlier found most TCR beta V segments productive about 90% or about 30% of the time. Most TCRs appeared rarely, but some public TCRs recurred in many donors. Association of a missense DCLRE1C variant with TCR beta V- and J-gene trimming was reported in a later analysis. A further, later analysis showed that HLA-associated TCR beta chains (compared with equally common others) were more clonally expanded.

Sequencing input: PBMCs. This receptor was taken from a human donor in good health. V usage is TRBV12-5 and J usage is TRBJ1-5; no reliable D call. The CDR3 DNA sequence: TGTGCTAGTGGTTTTTCCGGCAATCAGCCCCAGCATTTT. The encoded protein is CASGFSGNQPQHF.